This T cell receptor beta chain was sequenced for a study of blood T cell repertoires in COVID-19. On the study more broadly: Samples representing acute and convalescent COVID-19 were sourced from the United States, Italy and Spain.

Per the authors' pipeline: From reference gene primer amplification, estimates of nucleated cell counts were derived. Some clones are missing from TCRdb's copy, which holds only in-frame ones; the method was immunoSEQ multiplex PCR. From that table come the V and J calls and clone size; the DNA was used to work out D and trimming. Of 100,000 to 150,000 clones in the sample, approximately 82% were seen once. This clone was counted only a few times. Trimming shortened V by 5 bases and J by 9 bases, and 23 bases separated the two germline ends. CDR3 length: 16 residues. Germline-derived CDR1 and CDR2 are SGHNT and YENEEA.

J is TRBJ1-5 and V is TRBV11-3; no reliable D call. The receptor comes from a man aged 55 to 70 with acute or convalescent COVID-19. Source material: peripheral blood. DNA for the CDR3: TGTGCCAGCAGCGTACTCCCCGGACTCACAATCAGGCCCCAGCATTTT. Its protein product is CASSVLPGLTIRPQHF.